The 9 T cell receptor beta chains in this list originate from one sample, sequenced in a study of blood T cell repertoires in COVID-19. The method was immunoSEQ multiplex PCR; TCRdb's version includes in-frame clones alone and lacks a portion of them. Among hundreds of thousands of clones, 80% to 90% were seen once, and the ten largest hold roughly 2%. The sequencing sample was made of PBMCs or T cells enriched from blood (not recorded which). These receptors all stem from a man aged 25 to 40 who had recovered from COVID-19.

The V gene is TRBV6-5, the J gene TRBJ1-6; the D gene is possibly TRBD1 (5 bases). CDR1 is MNHEY, CDR2 SVGAGI, per germline. CDR3 length equals 15 residues. The V end was cut by 2 bases, the J end by 9 bases, with 14 bases between. CDR3 DNA: TGTGCCAGCAGTTACAAGATCAGGGAAGGTTCACCCCTCCACTTT. The encoded protein is CASSYKIREGSPLHF.

The J gene is TRBJ1-5, the V gene TRBV6-2 or TRBV6-3; D gene ambiguous. Germline V lookup: CDR1 MNHEY, CDR2 SVGEGT. CDR3 length equals 14 residues. The V and J ends lost 4 bases and 3 bases respectively, with 10 bases between them. CDR3 sequence (DNA): TGTGCCAGCAGTTCTAGGCCCTACAATCAGCCCCAGCATTTT. Translation gives CASSSRPYNQPQHF.

The rearrangement joins TRBV4-1 to TRBJ1-2, with D tentatively TRBD1 (5 bases). In germline, CDR1 is MGHRA, CDR2 YSYEKL. The V end lost 0 bases, the J end lost 0 bases, and 11 bases lay between the germline ends. The CDR3 covers 16 residues. The CDR3 DNA sequence: TGCGCCAGCAGCCAAGATGGGGCAGCAACTAACTATGGCTACACCTTC. Protein: CASSQDGAATNYGYTF.

The chain couples TRBV7-8 to TRBJ1-3; D ambiguous. The CDR3 runs 15 residues. The V gene's germline CDR1 is SGHVS and CDR2 FQNEAQ. Trimming stripped 4 bases from V and 0 bases from J, with 10 bases between. CDR3 amino acids: CASSSGGYSGNTIYF. The DNA of the CDR3 is TGTGCCAGCAGCTCCGGCGGGTACTCTGGAAACACCATATATTTT. Full variable domain (outside the CDR3, taken from reference TRBV7-8 and TRBJ1-3): GAGVSQSPRYKVAKRGQDVALRCDPISGHVSLFWYQQALGQGPEFLTYFQNEAQLDKSGLPSDRFFAERPEGSVSTLKIQRTQQEDSAVYLCASSSGGYSGNTIYFGEGSWLTVV.

This clone showed up just a few times. The rearrangement links TRBV15 to TRBJ2-2, with a tentative D call TRBD1 (5 bases). The CDR3 extends over 15 amino acids. Germline assignment: CDR1 LNHNV and CDR2 YYDKDF (reference sequence). V was trimmed by 5 bases and J by 3 bases, leaving 13 bases between them. The CDR3 DNA reads as TGTGCCACCAGCCCGCCTGGGGCAGACACCGGGGAGCTGTTTTTT. Protein product: CATSPPGADTGELFF.

J is TRBJ2-7 and V is TRBV6-5; unclear D gene. Trimming shortened V by 6 bases and J by 4 bases, and 13 bases separated the two germline ends. The CDR3 is 13 residues long. CDR1 is MNHEY, CDR2 SVGAGI, per germline. As DNA, the CDR3 is TGTGCCAGCAGCAACCTCGGAGAGTACGAGCAGTACTTC. Encoded protein: CASSNLGEYEQYF.

This chain joins TRBV9 and TRBJ1-4; 7 bases are shared with TRBD1. After removal of 0 bases from V and 8 bases from J, the junction contained 7 bases not matched to a gene. The CDR3 contains 15 residues. Germline V gene sequence: CDR1 SGDLS, CDR2 YYNGEE. CDR3 in amino acids: CASSVDQGVGEKLFF. CDR3 sequence (DNA): TGTGCCAGCAGCGTAGATCAGGGGGTCGGGGAAAAACTGTTTTTT.

The V and J genes are TRBV3-1 (or the pseudogene TRBV3-2) and TRBJ2-7, with D maybe TRBD1 (5 bases). CDR3 length: 15 amino acids. V was cut by 5 bases and J by 0 bases, with 14 bases left in between. Germline V CDR1 and CDR2: LGHDT, YNNKEL (reference sequence). The CDR3 reads CASSAEGALSYEQYF. CDR3 bases: TGTGCCAGCAGCGCGGAAGGGGCCCTCTCCTACGAGCAGTACTTC.

In nucleotides, the CDR3 is TGTGCCAGCAGCCAAGGGGAGGGGGGGAAAGCTTTCTTT. It encodes CASSQGEGGKAFF. The V gene is TRBV3-1 (or the pseudogene TRBV3-2), the J gene TRBJ1-1; D perhaps matches TRBD1 (6 bases). Trimming removed 1 base from V and 9 bases from J, with 12 bases in between. The V gene's germline CDR1 is LGHDT and CDR2 YNNKEL (reference sequence). The CDR3 is made up of 13 amino acids.